Sequencing of this T cell receptor beta chain was carried out in a study of T-cell memory formation after mild COVID-19. This clonotype turned up a few times. The CDR3 is made up of 14 amino acids. Unmatched junction bases numbered 6, after V lost 4 bases and J lost 3 bases. The germline V gene encodes CDR1 SGHRS and CDR2 YFSETQ. Using its own MiXCR run on the 5' RACE reads, TCRdb lists one record per CDR3 protein. This table has around 470,000 distinct CDR3 sequences, approximately 20% appearing once. The sequenced sample was PBMCs or a T cell subset sorted from them (not recorded which). The chain employs TRBV5-1 and TRBJ2-7; TRBD1 agrees at 8 bases. The receptor's source is an adult woman who had mild COVID-19 (a few samples of this study predate the infection). Cell type and time point are not known. The CDR3 nucleotides read TGCGCCAGCAGCACCGGGACAGGATTCTACGAGCAGTACTTC. Its protein product is CASSTGTGFYEQYF.